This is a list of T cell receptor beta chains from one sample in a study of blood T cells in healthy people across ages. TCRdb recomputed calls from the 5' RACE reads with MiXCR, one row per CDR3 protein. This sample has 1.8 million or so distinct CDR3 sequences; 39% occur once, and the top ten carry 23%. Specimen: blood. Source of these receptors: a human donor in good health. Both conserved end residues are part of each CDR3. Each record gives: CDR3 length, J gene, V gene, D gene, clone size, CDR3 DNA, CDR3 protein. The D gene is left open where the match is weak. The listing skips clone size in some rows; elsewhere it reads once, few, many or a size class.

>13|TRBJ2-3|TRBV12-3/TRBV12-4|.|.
TGTGCCAGCAGACGGTCCTTCACAGATACGCAGTATTTT
CASRRSFTDTQYF
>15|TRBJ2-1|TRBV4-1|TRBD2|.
TGCGCCAGCAGCCAAGACGGCGGGACTAGCGATGAGCAGTTCTTC
CASSQDGGTSDEQFF
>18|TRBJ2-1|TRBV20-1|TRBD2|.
TGCAGTGCTAGATCCCTCCGGACTAGCGGGGGGGCGTACAGTGAGCAGTTCTTC
CSARSLRTSGGAYSEQFF
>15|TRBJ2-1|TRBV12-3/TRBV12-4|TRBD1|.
TGTGCCAGCAGTATTCGACAGGGGGCGAGGAATGAGCAGTTCTTC
CASSIRQGARNEQFF
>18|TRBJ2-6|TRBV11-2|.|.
TGTGCCAGCAGCTTAATGGCAGGGAAAGGATCTGGGGCCAACGTCCTGACTTTC
CASSLMAGKGSGANVLTF
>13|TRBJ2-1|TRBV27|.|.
TGTGCCAGCAGTTTATCCAGCGTCACTTGGCAGTTCTTC
CASSLSSVTWQFF
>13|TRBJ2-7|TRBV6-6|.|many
TGTGCCAGCAGCCCGACAACTAGCTACGAGCAGTACTTC
CASSPTTSYEQYF
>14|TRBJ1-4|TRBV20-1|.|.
TGCAGTGCTAGACCCTTTGGGGGGCGAGAGAAACTGTTTTTT
CSARPFGGREKLFF
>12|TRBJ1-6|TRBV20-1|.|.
TGCAGTGCTAGAGAAGGGCTCTCACCCCTCCACTTT
CSAREGLSPLHF
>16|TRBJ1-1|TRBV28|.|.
TGTGCCAGCAGTTTCCGTCGGATGGGAATGAACACTGAAGCTTTCTTT
CASSFRRMGMNTEAFF
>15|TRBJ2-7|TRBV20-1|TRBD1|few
TGCAGTGCTAGAGATGGGGGACAGGCTACCTACGAGCAGTACTTC
CSARDGGQATYEQYF
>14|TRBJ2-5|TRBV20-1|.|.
TGCAGTGCTCGCGTGTATTTGGATCAAGAGACCCAGTACTTC
CSARVYLDQETQYF
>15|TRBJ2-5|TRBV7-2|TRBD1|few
TGTGCCAGCAGCCAGGAGACAGGGTGGGGAGAGACCCAGTACTTC
CASSQETGWGETQYF
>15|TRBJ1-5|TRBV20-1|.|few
TGCAGTGCTAGAGGCGAAGTTGGTAGCAATCAGCCCCAGCATTTT
CSARGEVGSNQPQHF
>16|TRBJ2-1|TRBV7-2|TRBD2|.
TGTGCCAGCAGCACAATCGGGGGGGCCCACTACAATGAGCAGTTCTTC
CASSTIGGAHYNEQFF
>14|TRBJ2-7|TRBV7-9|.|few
TGTGCCAGCAGCTTAGTTGAGATCTCCTACGAGCAGTACTTC
CASSLVEISYEQYF
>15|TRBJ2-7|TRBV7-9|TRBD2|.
TGTGCCAGCAGCTCGGGACTAGAAGGTAACTGCGAGCAGTACTTC
CASSSGLEGNCEQYF
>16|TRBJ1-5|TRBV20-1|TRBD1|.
TGCAGTGCTAGGTCACAGGGGGCGCAGGGCAATCAGCCCCAGCATTTT
CSARSQGAQGNQPQHF
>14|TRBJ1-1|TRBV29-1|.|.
TGCAGCGCCGCGGGTCAACAGGGTTTGACTGAAGCTTTCTTT
CSAAGQQGLTEAFF
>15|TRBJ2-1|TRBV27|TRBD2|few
TGTGCCAGCAGTTTATCGGGAGGGCTGGGCAATGAGCAGTTCTTC
CASSLSGGLGNEQFF
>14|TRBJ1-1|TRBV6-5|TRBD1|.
TGTGCCAGCAGGCAAGGGACAGTGAACACTGAAGCTTTCTTT
CASRQGTVNTEAFF
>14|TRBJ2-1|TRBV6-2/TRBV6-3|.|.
TGTGCCAGCAGTTACTCGATAGGGGGGAATGAGCAGTTCTTC
CASSYSIGGNEQFF
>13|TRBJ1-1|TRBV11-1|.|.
TGTGCCAACAGCTCCAGATCGGGAGAGGAAGCTTTCTTT
CANSSRSGEEAFF
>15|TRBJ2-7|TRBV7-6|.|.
TGTGCCAGCAGCAACTACGGGGGCCCGCGAGGCGAGCAGTACTTC
CASSNYGGPRGEQYF
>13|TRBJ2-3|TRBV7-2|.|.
TGTGCCAGCAGAACAACAGGGATAGATACGCAGTATTTT
CASRTTGIDTQYF
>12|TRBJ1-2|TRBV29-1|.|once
TGCAGCGTTGATGGCCAGCCCTATGGCTACACCTTC
CSVDGQPYGYTF
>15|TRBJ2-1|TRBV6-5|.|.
TGTGCCAGCAGCCCGATTAGGGACAACTACAATGAGCAGTTCTTC
CASSPIRDNYNEQFF
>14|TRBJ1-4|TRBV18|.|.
TGTGCCAGCTCACAACGGAGCGGGGAGGAGGAACTGTTTTTT
CASSQRSGEEELFF
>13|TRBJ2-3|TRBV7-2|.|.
TGTGCCAGCAGCTTGACTGGTCAAGATACGCAGTATTTT
CASSLTGQDTQYF
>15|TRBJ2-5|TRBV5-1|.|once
TGCGCCAGCAGCTTGATGCCTAGTCTCCAAGAGACCCAGTACTTC
CASSLMPSLQETQYF